This entry lists 17 T cell receptor beta chains sequenced from one sample in a study of OX40 agonist ivuxolimab in advanced cancers. Assay used: immunoSEQ multiplex PCR; TCRdb lists only in-frame clones, some missing. The table records 37,000 or so clones, 85% of them present only once. The specimen was CD4+ or CD8+ T cells sorted from blood, collected in a trial of the OX40 agonist ivuxolimab. The source of these receptors is an adult with an advanced solid tumor such as melanoma, head and neck, liver or kidney cancer.

The rearrangement joins TRBV30 to TRBJ1-4, with D possibly being TRBD1 (5 bases). Germline-derived CDR1 and CDR2 are GTSNPN and SVGIG (reference sequence). Trimming left V 0 bases short and J 6 bases short, with 14 bases between. This CDR3 region has 15 residues. CDR3 amino acids: CAWSVRLGVDEKLFF. The CDR3 nucleotides read TGTGCCTGGAGTGTACGGTTAGGGGTGGATGAAAAACTGTTTTTT.

By share, this clone ranks as medium-sized. V gene TRBV13 combines with J gene TRBJ1-1; maybe TRBD1 (6 bases). The CDR3 covers 14 residues. Germline V gene data show CDR1 as PRHDT and CDR2 as FYEKMQ (reference sequence). Trimming shortened V by 3 bases and J by 5 bases, and 13 bases separated the two germline ends. The CDR3 is CASSLTGSRTEAFF. CDR3 DNA: TGTGCCAGCAGCTTGACAGGCTCACGGACTGAAGCTTTCTTT.

The chain links TRBV13 to TRBJ2-7; 7 bases line up with TRBD1. This CDR3 comprises 14 residues. Trimming at V came to 2 bases and at J to 2 bases, leaving 3 bases not matched to a gene. Germline V CDR1 and CDR2: PRHDT, FYEKMQ (reference sequence). The CDR3 nucleotides are TGTGCCAGCAGCTTATGGGACAGTACCTACGAGCAGTACTTC. Its protein is CASSLWDSTYEQYF.

The CDR3 sequence is CASSGGSYEQYF. In DNA, the CDR3 is TGTGCCAGCAGCGGGGGGTCCTACGAGCAGTACTTC. The gene calls are TRBV7-9 and TRBJ2-7; a weak D match, TRBD2 (6 bases). The germline V gene encodes CDR1 SEHNR and CDR2 FQNEAQ (reference sequence). The V gene lost 5 bases and the J gene lost 1 base, with 6 bases spanning the gap. The CDR3 is 12 amino acids. The variable domain in full, with the rest retrieved from reference TRBV7-9 and TRBJ2-7, is DTGVSQNPRHKITKRGQNVTFRCDPISEHNRLYWYRQTLGQGPEFLTYFQNEAQLEKSRLLSDRFSAERPKGSFSTLEIQRTEQGDSAMYLCASSGGSYEQYFGPGTRLTVT.

V gene TRBV9 combines with J gene TRBJ2-3; possible D gene TRBD2, 5 bases. CDR3 length: 12 amino acids. V was pared by 4 bases and J by 9 bases, with 12 bases between. The germline V gene has CDR1 SGDLS and CDR2 YYNGEE. CDR3 amino acids: CASSSEGVTQYF. CDR3 DNA: TGTGCCAGCAGCTCTGAGGGAGTCACGCAGTATTTT.

The J gene is TRBJ2-1, the V gene TRBV5-6; TRBD2 agrees at 11 bases. This CDR3 region has 15 residues. Germline CDR1 and CDR2: SGHDT and YYEEEE. Trimming took 6 bases from V and 3 from J; bases not matched to a gene: 5. The CDR3 loop reads CASTSGTSGYNEQFF. The CDR3 nucleotides are TGTGCCAGCACCTCGGGGACTAGCGGCTACAATGAGCAGTTCTTC.

This rearrangement joins TRBV27 to TRBJ1-2; D call uncertain. With 6 bases removed from V and 2 bases from J, the gap between germline ends came to 16 bases. Germline V gives CDR1 MNHEY, CDR2 SMNVEV (reference sequence). This CDR3 is built from 15 residues. The CDR3 sequence is CASRRGQRENYGYTF. The DNA for the CDR3 is TGTGCCAGCAGAAGAGGGCAGCGGGAGAACTATGGCTACACCTTC.

In this sample, this clone turned up a few times. The chain carries TRBV5-1 and TRBJ1-2, with 11 nucleotides matching TRBD1. Germline V gene lookup returns CDR1 SGHRS and CDR2 YFSETQ. The J segment lost 8 bases and the V segment lost 3 bases, leaving 3 bases of the junction unmatched. CDR3 length: 13 amino acids. CDR3 bases: TGCGCCAGCAGCTGGACAGGGGGCGGAGGCTACACCTTC. Amino acid sequence: CASSWTGGGGYTF.

The chain couples TRBV27 to TRBJ2-2; D is perhaps TRBD1 (5 bases). CDR3 size: 15 residues. With 8 bases removed from V and 6 bases from J, the gap between germline ends came to 19 bases. Germline CDR1 and CDR2: MNHEY and SMNVEV (reference sequence). The DNA for the CDR3 is TGTGCCAGCTCCCTTGGGCAGGGCTCGGCCGGGGAGCTGTTTTTT. Its protein is CASSLGQGSAGELFF.

This clone has a single count. The CDR3 loop is CASTASGYEQYF. CDR3 nucleotide sequence: TGCGCCAGCACCGCGTCTGGCTACGAGCAGTACTTC. The chain is built from TRBV10-2 and TRBJ2-7; D is undetermined. Germline CDR1 reads WSHSY; CDR2 reads SAAADI. The CDR3 covers 12 residues. With 7 bases removed from V and 3 bases from J, the gap between germline ends came to 10 bases.

The rearrangement joins TRBV7-8 to TRBJ2-7, with D hard to call. Trimming stripped 1 base from V and 7 bases from J, with 2 bases between. CDR3 length equals 10 residues. CDR1 and CDR2 (germline): SGHVS, FQNEAQ. The CDR3: CASSLGEQYF. CDR3 DNA sequence: TGTGCCAGCAGCTTAGGGGAGCAGTACTTC.

The chain joins TRBV7-3 to TRBJ2-7, with a weak D call TRBD2 (6 bases). The V end was cut by 2 bases, the J end by 3 bases, with 17 bases between. Germline values: CDR1 SGHTA, CDR2 FQGTGA. The CDR3 totals 16 residues. CDR3 DNA sequence: TGTGCCAGCAGCTTAGTTTGCGGGGAGATAGGCTACGAGCAGTACTTC. It codes for CASSLVCGEIGYEQYF.

The chain is built from TRBV9 and TRBJ2-2; 10 nucleotides match TRBD2. Germline-derived CDR1 and CDR2 are SGDLS and YYNGEE. The V segment lost 0 bases and the J segment 4 bases; nucleotides outside the gene matches: 3. The CDR3 covers 16 residues. DNA of the CDR3: TGTGCCAGCAGCGTAGCAAGCGGGGGGGCCACCGGGGAGCTGTTTTTT. Translating gives CASSVASGGATGELFF. Using reference TRBV9 and TRBJ2-2 for the parts outside the CDR3, the full variable domain is DSGVTQTPKHLITATGQRVTLRCSPRSGDLSVYWYQQSLDQGLQFLIQYYNGEERAKGNILERFSAQQFPDLHSELNLSSLELGDSALYFCASSVASGGATGELFFGEGSRLTVL.

The chain employs TRBV5-6 and TRBJ1-1; D not certain. V dropped 6 bases and J dropped 0 bases, with 15 bases sitting between them. CDR3 size: 15 residues. From germline, CDR1 is SGHDT and CDR2 YYEEEE. Written as DNA, the CDR3 is TGTGCCAGCAACATCGCGCCCACACTGAACACTGAAGCTTTCTTT. Residues: CASNIAPTLNTEAFF.

The chain recombines TRBV6-5 with TRBJ2-5; weak D call: TRBD1 (7 bases). Germline CDR1 and CDR2: MNHEY and SVGAGI. Trimming took off 0 bases at V and 5 bases at J, with 16 bases between the two ends. The CDR3 totals 16 residues. The CDR3 loop reads CASSYSTDRAGETQYF. The CDR3 region has the DNA TGTGCCAGCAGTTACTCCACCGACAGGGCGGGGGAGACCCAGTACTTC.

The chain uses TRBV7-2 and TRBJ2-1; D is unclear. The CDR3 runs 15 residues. Looked up from germline, CDR1 is SGHTA and CDR2 is FQGNSA. V dropped 6 bases and J dropped 3 bases, with 15 bases sitting between them. Here the CDR3 DNA reads TGTGCCAGCAGTCGAACCCGGGCGGTCTACAATGAGCAGTTCTTC. It encodes CASSRTRAVYNEQFF.

The gene calls are TRBV7-6 and TRBJ2-1; D is ambiguous. The CDR3 runs to 13 residues. Germline V gives CDR1 SGHVS, CDR2 FNYEAQ. V lost 8 bases and J 2 bases, leaving 10 bases between the germline ends. The DNA of the CDR3 is TGTGCCAGCTCAGGATTCGCCTACAATGAGCAGTTCTTC. Translation: CASSGFAYNEQFF. Combining the CDR3 with reference TRBV7-6 and TRBJ2-1 gives the whole variable domain GAGVSQSPRYKVTKRGQDVALRCDPISGHVSLYWYRQALGQGPEFLTYFNYEAQQDKSGLPNDRFSAERPEGSISTLTIQRTEQRDSAMYRCASSGFAYNEQFFGPGTRLTVL.